Included here is one T cell receptor beta chain sequence, with context. These data belong to a study of blood T cell repertoires in COVID-19. Sequencing was performed with immunoSEQ multiplex PCR; in TCRdb, only in-frame clones are kept and a portion is missing. This table holds tens of thousands of clones, more than 65% found once. In germline, CDR1 is SGHNT, CDR2 YENEEA. V lost 2 bases and J 2 bases, leaving 9 bases between the germline ends. The CDR3 is 15 amino acids. The TCR comes from a human donor in a cohort sampled during active COVID-19. V usage is TRBV11-3 and J usage is TRBJ2-2, with D maybe TRBD1 (6 bases). Sequenced: peripheral blood. CDR3 protein: CASSLRTANTGELFF. The CDR3 nucleotides are TGTGCCAGCAGCTTAAGGACAGCTAACACCGGGGAGCTGTTTTTT.